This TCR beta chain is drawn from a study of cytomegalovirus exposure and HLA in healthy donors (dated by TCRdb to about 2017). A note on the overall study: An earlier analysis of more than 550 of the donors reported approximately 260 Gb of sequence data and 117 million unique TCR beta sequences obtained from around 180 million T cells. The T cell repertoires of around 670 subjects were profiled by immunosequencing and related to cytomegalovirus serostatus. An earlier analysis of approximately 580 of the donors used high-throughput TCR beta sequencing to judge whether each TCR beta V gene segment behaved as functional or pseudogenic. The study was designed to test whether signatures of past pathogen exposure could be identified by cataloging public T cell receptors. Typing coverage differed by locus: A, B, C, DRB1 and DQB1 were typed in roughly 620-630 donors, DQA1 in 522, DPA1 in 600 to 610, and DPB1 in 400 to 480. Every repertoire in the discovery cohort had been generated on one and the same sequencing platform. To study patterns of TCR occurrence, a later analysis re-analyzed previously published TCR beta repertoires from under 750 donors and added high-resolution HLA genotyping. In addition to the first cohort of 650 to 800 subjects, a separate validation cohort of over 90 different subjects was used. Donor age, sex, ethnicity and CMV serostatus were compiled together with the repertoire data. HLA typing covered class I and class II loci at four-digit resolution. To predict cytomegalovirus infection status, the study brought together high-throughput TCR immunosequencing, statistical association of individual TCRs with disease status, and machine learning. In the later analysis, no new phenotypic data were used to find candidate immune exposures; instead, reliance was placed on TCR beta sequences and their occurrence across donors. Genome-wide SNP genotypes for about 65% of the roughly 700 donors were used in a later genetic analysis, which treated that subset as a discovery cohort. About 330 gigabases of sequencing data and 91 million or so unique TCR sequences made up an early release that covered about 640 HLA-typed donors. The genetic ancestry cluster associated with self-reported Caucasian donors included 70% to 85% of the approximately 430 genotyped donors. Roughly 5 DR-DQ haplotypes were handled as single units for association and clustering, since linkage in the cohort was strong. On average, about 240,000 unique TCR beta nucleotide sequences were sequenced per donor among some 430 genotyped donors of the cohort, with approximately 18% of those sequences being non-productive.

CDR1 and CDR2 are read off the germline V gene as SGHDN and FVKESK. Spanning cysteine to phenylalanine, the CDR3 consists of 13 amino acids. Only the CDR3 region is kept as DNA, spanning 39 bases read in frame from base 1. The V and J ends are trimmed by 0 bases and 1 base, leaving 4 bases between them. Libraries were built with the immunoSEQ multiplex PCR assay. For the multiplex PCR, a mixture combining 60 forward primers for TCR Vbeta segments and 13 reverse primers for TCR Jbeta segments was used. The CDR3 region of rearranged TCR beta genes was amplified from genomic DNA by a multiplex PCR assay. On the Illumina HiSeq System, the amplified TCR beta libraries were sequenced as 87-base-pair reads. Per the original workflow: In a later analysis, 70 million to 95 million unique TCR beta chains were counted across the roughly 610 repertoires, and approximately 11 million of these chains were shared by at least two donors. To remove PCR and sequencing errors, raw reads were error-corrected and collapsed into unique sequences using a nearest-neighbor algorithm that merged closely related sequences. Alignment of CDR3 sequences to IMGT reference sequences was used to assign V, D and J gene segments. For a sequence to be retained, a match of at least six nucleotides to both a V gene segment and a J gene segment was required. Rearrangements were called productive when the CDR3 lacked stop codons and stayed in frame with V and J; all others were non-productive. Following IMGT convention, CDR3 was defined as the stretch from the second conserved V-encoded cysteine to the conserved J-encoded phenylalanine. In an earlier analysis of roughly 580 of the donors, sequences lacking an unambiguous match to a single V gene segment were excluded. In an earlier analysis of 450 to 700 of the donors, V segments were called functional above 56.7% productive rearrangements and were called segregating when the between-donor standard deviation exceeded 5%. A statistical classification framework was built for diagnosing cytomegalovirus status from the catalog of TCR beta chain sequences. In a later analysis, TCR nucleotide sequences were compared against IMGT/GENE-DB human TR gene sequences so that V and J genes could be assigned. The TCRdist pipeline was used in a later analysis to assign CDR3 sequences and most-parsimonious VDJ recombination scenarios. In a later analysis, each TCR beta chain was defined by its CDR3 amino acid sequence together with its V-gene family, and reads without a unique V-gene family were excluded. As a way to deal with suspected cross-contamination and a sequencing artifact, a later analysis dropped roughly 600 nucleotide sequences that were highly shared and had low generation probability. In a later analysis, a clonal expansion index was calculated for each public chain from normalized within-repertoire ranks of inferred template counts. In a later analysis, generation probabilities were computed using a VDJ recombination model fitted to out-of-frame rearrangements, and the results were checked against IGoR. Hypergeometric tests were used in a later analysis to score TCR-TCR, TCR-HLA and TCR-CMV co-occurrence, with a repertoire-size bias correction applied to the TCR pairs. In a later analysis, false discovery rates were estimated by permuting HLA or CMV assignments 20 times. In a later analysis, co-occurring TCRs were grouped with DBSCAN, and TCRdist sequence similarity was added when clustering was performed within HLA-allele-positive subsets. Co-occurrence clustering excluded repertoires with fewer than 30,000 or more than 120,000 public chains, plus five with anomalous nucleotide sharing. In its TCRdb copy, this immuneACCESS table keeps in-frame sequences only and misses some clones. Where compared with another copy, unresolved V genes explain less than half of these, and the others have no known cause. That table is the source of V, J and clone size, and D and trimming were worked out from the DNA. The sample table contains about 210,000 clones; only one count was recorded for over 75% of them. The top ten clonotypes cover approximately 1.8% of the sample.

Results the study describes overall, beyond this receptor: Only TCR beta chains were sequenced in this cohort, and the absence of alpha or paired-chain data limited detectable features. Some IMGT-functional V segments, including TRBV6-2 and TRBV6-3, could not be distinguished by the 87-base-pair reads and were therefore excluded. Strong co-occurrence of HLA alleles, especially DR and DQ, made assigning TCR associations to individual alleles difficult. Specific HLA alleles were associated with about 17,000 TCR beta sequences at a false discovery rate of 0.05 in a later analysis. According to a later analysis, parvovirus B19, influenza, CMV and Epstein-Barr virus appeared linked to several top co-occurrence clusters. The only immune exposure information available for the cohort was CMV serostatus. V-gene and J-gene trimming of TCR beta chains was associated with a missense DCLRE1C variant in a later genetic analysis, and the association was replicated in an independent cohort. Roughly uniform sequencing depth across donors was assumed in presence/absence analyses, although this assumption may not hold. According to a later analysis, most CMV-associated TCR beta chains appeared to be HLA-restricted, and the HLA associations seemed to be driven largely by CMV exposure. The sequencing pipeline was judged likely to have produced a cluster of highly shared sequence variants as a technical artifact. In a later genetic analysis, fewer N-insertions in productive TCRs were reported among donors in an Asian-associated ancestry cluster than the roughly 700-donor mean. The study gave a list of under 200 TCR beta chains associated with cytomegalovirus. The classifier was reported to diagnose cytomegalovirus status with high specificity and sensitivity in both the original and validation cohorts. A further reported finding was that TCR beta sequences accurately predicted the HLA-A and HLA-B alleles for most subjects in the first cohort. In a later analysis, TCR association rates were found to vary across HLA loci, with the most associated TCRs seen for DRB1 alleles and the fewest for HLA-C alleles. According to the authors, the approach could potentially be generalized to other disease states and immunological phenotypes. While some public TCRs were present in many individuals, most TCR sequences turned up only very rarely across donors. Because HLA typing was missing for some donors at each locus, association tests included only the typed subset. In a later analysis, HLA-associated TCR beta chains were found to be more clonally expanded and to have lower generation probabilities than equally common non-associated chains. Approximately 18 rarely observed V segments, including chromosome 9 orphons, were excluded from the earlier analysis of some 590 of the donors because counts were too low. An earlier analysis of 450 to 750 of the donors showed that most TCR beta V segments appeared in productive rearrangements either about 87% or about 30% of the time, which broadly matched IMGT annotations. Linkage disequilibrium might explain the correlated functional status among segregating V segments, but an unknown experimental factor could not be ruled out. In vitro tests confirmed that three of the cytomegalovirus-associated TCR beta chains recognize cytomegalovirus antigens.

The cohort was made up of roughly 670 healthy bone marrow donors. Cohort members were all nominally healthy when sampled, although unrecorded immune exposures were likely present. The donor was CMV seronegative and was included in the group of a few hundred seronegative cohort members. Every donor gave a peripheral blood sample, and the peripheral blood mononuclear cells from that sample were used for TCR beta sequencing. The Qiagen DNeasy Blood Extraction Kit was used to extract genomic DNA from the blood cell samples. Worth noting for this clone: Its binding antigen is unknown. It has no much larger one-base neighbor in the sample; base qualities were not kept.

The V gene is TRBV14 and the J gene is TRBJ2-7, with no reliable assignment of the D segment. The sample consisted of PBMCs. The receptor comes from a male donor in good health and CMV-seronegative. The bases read TGTGCCAGCAGCCAAGATCTGTCCTACGAGCAGTACTTC. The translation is CASSQDLSYEQYF.